A selection of T cell receptor beta chains follows, all from one sample in a study of cytomegalovirus exposure and HLA in healthy donors. Sequencing was performed with immunoSEQ multiplex PCR; in TCRdb, only in-frame clones are kept and a portion is missing. Of over 150,000 clones in the sample, roughly 86% were seen once. Material: PBMCs. The receptor set was obtained from a human donor in good health. The CDR3 runs from the conserved cysteine through the conserved F or W. The order of the fields is V gene, D gene, clone size, J gene, CDR3 DNA, CDR3 protein. D genes are given only for firm matches. Where a row states a size, it is once, few, many or the class of an expanded clone; other rows omit it.

v_call: TRBV21-1
d_call: -
clone_size: -
j_call: TRBJ1-2
cdr3_nt: TGTGCCAGCAGCAAAGAATCGGCAGGGGCGATGAATGGCTACACCTTC
cdr3_aa: CASSKESAGAMNGYTF

v_call: TRBV29-1
d_call: -
clone_size: few
j_call: TRBJ1-5
cdr3_nt: TGCAGCGCTTCAACAGGGTCCAATCAGCCCCAGCATTTT
cdr3_aa: CSASTGSNQPQHF

v_call: TRBV7-9
d_call: TRBD1
clone_size: -
j_call: TRBJ1-1
cdr3_nt: TGTGCCAGCAGCTTAATACAGGGGACAGAAGCTTTCTTT
cdr3_aa: CASSLIQGTEAFF

v_call: TRBV2
d_call: -
clone_size: -
j_call: TRBJ1-2
cdr3_nt: TGTGCCAGCAGTCCCCAGGGGCCCTATTATGGCTACACCTTC
cdr3_aa: CASSPQGPYYGYTF

v_call: TRBV18
d_call: -
clone_size: -
j_call: TRBJ1-4
cdr3_nt: TGTGCCAGCTCACCGCGGGGGGGGAAGGATGAAAAACTGTTTTTT
cdr3_aa: CASSPRGGKDEKLFF

v_call: TRBV9
d_call: -
clone_size: -
j_call: TRBJ1-1
cdr3_nt: TGTGCCAGCAGCGTTCTGGGGGCTGTGGTCACTGAAGCTTTCTTT
cdr3_aa: CASSVLGAVVTEAFF

v_call: TRBV10-3
d_call: -
clone_size: -
j_call: TRBJ1-2
cdr3_nt: TGTGCCATCAGTGGGACATTCGGTAGTGGCTACACCTTC
cdr3_aa: CAISGTFGSGYTF

v_call: TRBV7-9
d_call: -
clone_size: -
j_call: TRBJ2-2
cdr3_nt: TGTGCCAGCAGCGCAACCGGGACTCCTAGACCCGGGGAGCTGTTTTTT
cdr3_aa: CASSATGTPRPGELFF

v_call: TRBV11-2
d_call: TRBD2
clone_size: -
j_call: TRBJ2-7
cdr3_nt: TGTGCCACCGGGGGGGGTACCTACGAGCAGTACTTC
cdr3_aa: CATGGGTYEQYF

v_call: TRBV12-2
d_call: -
clone_size: -
j_call: TRBJ2-6
cdr3_nt: TGTGCAAGTCGCCCACTCGACACCCTCAACGTCCTGACTTTC
cdr3_aa: CASRPLDTLNVLTF

v_call: TRBV25-1
d_call: TRBD2
clone_size: -
j_call: TRBJ2-3
cdr3_nt: TGTGCCAGCAGTCCTCGATCGGGGGGAATAGTGCAGTATTTT
cdr3_aa: CASSPRSGGIVQYF

v_call: TRBV10-1
d_call: TRBD2
clone_size: few
j_call: TRBJ2-5
cdr3_nt: TGCGCCAGCAGTGAGTCGGCGGGAGGGGAGACCCAGTACTTC
cdr3_aa: CASSESAGGETQYF

v_call: TRBV27
d_call: -
clone_size: -
j_call: TRBJ2-7
cdr3_nt: TGTGCCAGCAGCCCGGGATGGCGGTCCTCCTACGAGCAGTACTTC
cdr3_aa: CASSPGWRSSYEQYF

v_call: TRBV11-2
d_call: -
clone_size: -
j_call: TRBJ2-7
cdr3_nt: TGTGCCAGCAGGCAGAATGTATACGAGCAGTACTTC
cdr3_aa: CASRQNVYEQYF

v_call: TRBV10-3
d_call: TRBD1
clone_size: -
j_call: TRBJ1-2
cdr3_nt: TGTGCCATCAGTAAGAACTCGGGACAGGGGCGACCAACTGGCTACACCTTC
cdr3_aa: CAISKNSGQGRPTGYTF

v_call: TRBV6-5
d_call: -
clone_size: -
j_call: TRBJ2-1
cdr3_nt: TGTGCCAGCAGGGAACAGGCTAACTCCTACAATGAGCAGTTCTTC
cdr3_aa: CASREQANSYNEQFF

v_call: TRBV7-2
d_call: -
clone_size: -
j_call: TRBJ2-7
cdr3_nt: TGTGCCAGCAGCTTAGTAGCCGACGGAAGGGAGCAGTACTTC
cdr3_aa: CASSLVADGREQYF

v_call: TRBV9
d_call: -
clone_size: -
j_call: TRBJ2-2
cdr3_nt: TGTGCCAGCAGCCCAACTTCAGCGGCGAACACCGGGGAGCTGTTTTTT
cdr3_aa: CASSPTSAANTGELFF

v_call: TRBV6-5
d_call: TRBD1
clone_size: -
j_call: TRBJ2-1
cdr3_nt: TGTGCCAGCAGACGGGACAGGGGGCCAAATGAGCAGTTCTTC
cdr3_aa: CASRRDRGPNEQFF

v_call: TRBV27
d_call: -
clone_size: -
j_call: TRBJ2-7
cdr3_nt: TGTGCCAGCAGTCGGACTTCCGGACCCTACGAGCAGTACTTC
cdr3_aa: CASSRTSGPYEQYF

v_call: TRBV9
d_call: -
clone_size: -
j_call: TRBJ1-1
cdr3_nt: TGTGCCAGCAGCGTAGGGTCAGGGTTAGAATCTGAAGCTTTCTTT
cdr3_aa: CASSVGSGLESEAFF

v_call: TRBV4-1
d_call: -
clone_size: -
j_call: TRBJ2-1
cdr3_nt: TGCGCCAGCAGCCAAGGGTGGGAGCGGATCAACAATGAGCAGTTCTTC
cdr3_aa: CASSQGWERINNEQFF

v_call: TRBV7-3
d_call: TRBD2
clone_size: -
j_call: TRBJ2-2
cdr3_nt: TGTGCCAGCAGCCCTAGCGGGAGGAACACCGGGGAGCTGTTTTTT
cdr3_aa: CASSPSGRNTGELFF

v_call: TRBV27
d_call: TRBD1
clone_size: -
j_call: TRBJ1-3
cdr3_nt: TGTGCCAGCAGAAGCATACAGGGGTCTGGAAACACCATATATTTT
cdr3_aa: CASRSIQGSGNTIYF

v_call: TRBV2
d_call: TRBD1
clone_size: -
j_call: TRBJ2-5
cdr3_nt: TGTGCCAGCAGTCCCCTGACAGGGGGGGGAGAGACCCAGTACTTC
cdr3_aa: CASSPLTGGGETQYF

v_call: TRBV14
d_call: -
clone_size: -
j_call: TRBJ2-7
cdr3_nt: TGTGCCAGCAGCCAAGCCCGGCCGCATGGAGTGTACGAGCAGTACTTC
cdr3_aa: CASSQARPHGVYEQYF

v_call: TRBV19
d_call: -
clone_size: -
j_call: TRBJ2-3
cdr3_nt: TGTGCCAGTGCCGATCGCGGGGGCCTCACAGATACGCAGTATTTT
cdr3_aa: CASADRGGLTDTQYF

v_call: TRBV12-5
d_call: -
clone_size: -
j_call: TRBJ1-5
cdr3_nt: TGTGCTAGTGGTTTGGACCGGGACACCTTATATAGCAATCAGCCCCAGCATTTT
cdr3_aa: CASGLDRDTLYSNQPQHF

v_call: TRBV5-4
d_call: TRBD1
clone_size: -
j_call: TRBJ1-1
cdr3_nt: TGTGCCAGCAGCCTAGCCCTGGGACAGACTGAAGCTTTCTTT
cdr3_aa: CASSLALGQTEAFF

v_call: TRBV7-9
d_call: TRBD1
clone_size: -
j_call: TRBJ1-4
cdr3_nt: TGTGCCAGCGGTAACAGGGGCGAAAAACTGTTTTTT
cdr3_aa: CASGNRGEKLFF

v_call: TRBV7-2
d_call: -
clone_size: -
j_call: TRBJ2-7
cdr3_nt: TGTGCCAGCAGCTTACAGGGTGGTACCTCCTACGAGCAGTACTTC
cdr3_aa: CASSLQGGTSYEQYF

v_call: TRBV28
d_call: TRBD1
clone_size: -
j_call: TRBJ1-5
cdr3_nt: TGTGCCAGCAGGTCACACAGGGGTGTGGTAGATCAGCCCCAGCATTTT
cdr3_aa: CASRSHRGVVDQPQHF

v_call: TRBV19
d_call: -
clone_size: -
j_call: TRBJ2-7
cdr3_nt: TGTGCCAGTAGTACTCCGGGGGAACCCTACGAGCAGTACTTC
cdr3_aa: CASSTPGEPYEQYF

v_call: TRBV11-2
d_call: -
clone_size: -
j_call: TRBJ2-7
cdr3_nt: TGTGCCAGCAGGACCGGACTCGGTCTACGGGAGCAGTACTTC
cdr3_aa: CASRTGLGLREQYF

v_call: TRBV7-6
d_call: -
clone_size: -
j_call: TRBJ2-1
cdr3_nt: TGTGCCAGCAGCTTTAGACAGTACAATGAGCAGTTCTTC
cdr3_aa: CASSFRQYNEQFF

v_call: TRBV19
d_call: -
clone_size: -
j_call: TRBJ2-1
cdr3_nt: TGTGCCAGTCTAGCTGGGCCTTACAATGAGCAGTTCTTC
cdr3_aa: CASLAGPYNEQFF

v_call: TRBV30
d_call: TRBD1
clone_size: -
j_call: TRBJ1-2
cdr3_nt: TGTGCCTGGGGGACAGAGGGCTATGGCTACACCTTC
cdr3_aa: CAWGTEGYGYTF

v_call: TRBV27
d_call: -
clone_size: -
j_call: TRBJ2-2
cdr3_nt: TGTGCCAGCAGTTTCTGGCAGACTAACACCGGGGAGCTGTTTTTT
cdr3_aa: CASSFWQTNTGELFF

v_call: TRBV29-1
d_call: TRBD1
clone_size: few
j_call: TRBJ2-1
cdr3_nt: TGCAGCGTACATGGGATAACAGGGGATTTTCCTGAGCAGTTCTTC
cdr3_aa: CSVHGITGDFPEQFF

v_call: TRBV6-1
d_call: TRBD2
clone_size: -
j_call: TRBJ2-1
cdr3_nt: TGTGCCAACCAGACTAGCGGGAGTAGAAATGAGCAGTTCTTC
cdr3_aa: CANQTSGSRNEQFF

v_call: TRBV11-2
d_call: -
clone_size: once
j_call: TRBJ2-2
cdr3_nt: TGTGCCAGCACCAACACAGGGTTCAGCGGGGAGCTGTTTTTT
cdr3_aa: CASTNTGFSGELFF